Below, one T cell receptor (beta chain) is given with its context. This record comes from a study of T cell responses to AZD1222 COVID-19 vaccine. The ends lost 3 bases at V and 2 bases at J; junction bases unmatched: 6. The CDR3 contains 15 residues. The germline V gene encodes CDR1 KGHSH and CDR2 LQKENI. The data were produced by immunoSEQ multiplex PCR, yet TCRdb's version contains in-frame clones alone and is incomplete. The repertoire holds 95,000 to 110,000 clones, with 75% to 90% as singletons. Sequenced here: peripheral blood, sampled on day 0 of AZD1222 vaccination. This TCR was sampled from an adult in good health. The V gene is TRBV18, the J gene TRBJ2-5; 7 bases match TRBD1. CDR3 DNA sequence: TGTGCCAGCTCACCTAACCCGGGACAGCAAGAGACCCAGTACTTC. Encoded protein: CASSPNPGQQETQYF. Full variable domain (missing parts from reference TRBV18 and TRBJ2-5): NAGVMQNPRHLVRRRGQEARLRCSPMKGHSHVYWYRQLPEEGLKFMVYLQKENIIDESGMPKERFSAEFPKEGPSILRIQQVVRGDSAAYFCASSPNPGQQETQYFGPGTRLLVL.